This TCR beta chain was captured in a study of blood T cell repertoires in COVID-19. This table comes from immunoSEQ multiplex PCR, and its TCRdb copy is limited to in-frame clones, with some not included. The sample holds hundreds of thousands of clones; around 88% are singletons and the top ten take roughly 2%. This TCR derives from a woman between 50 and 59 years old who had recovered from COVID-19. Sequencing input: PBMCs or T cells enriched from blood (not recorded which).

For the CDR3, the DNA is TGCGCCAGCAGCTTGGCCCCCACAGGAGGGACCCAAGAGACCCAGTACTTC. This sequence encodes CASSLAPTGGTQETQYF. The chain has TRBV5-1 and TRBJ2-5; D is possibly TRBD2 (6 bases). Germline loops: CDR1 SGHRS, CDR2 YFSETQ. The CDR3 spans 17 residues. Trimming shortened V by 0 bases and J by 1 base, and 16 bases separated the two germline ends.